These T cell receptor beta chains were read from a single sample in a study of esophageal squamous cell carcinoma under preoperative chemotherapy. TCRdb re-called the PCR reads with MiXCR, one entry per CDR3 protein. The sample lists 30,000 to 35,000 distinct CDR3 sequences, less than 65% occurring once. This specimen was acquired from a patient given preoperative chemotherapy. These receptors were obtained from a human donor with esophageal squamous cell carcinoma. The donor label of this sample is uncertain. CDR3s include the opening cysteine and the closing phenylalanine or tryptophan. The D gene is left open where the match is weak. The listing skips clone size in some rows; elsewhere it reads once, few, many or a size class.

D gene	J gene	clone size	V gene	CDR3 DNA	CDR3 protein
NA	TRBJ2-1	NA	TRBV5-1	TGCGCCAGCAGCTTGGCCTGGCGTGACAATGAGCAGTTCTTC	CASSLAWRDNEQFF
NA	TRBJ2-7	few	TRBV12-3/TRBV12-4	TGTGCCAGCAACTCAGGATACGAGCAGTACTTC	CASNSGYEQYF
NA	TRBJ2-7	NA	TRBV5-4	TGTGCCAGCAGCCCAGGTTCCTACGAGCAGTACTTC	CASSPGSYEQYF
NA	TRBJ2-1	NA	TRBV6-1	TGTGCCAGCAGCCCCGAGTGGGGGGAGGCCTCCTACGAGCAGTTCTTC	CASSPEWGEASYEQFF
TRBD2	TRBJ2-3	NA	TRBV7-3	TGTGCCAGCAGGGGGGGGGGGTCCAAAGATACGCAGTATTTC	CASRGGGSKDTQYF
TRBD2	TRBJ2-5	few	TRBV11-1	TGTGCCAGCAGCCCTAGCGGGGGGGCCAGAGAGACCCAGTACTTC	CASSPSGGARETQYF
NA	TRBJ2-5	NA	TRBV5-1	TGCGCCAGCACGGGGCTGGGGGGCCTAGCCCAAGAGACCCAGTACTTC	CASTGLGGLAQETQYF
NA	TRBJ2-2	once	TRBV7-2	TGTGCCAGCAGCTTGGGGGCCGGGACCGTAAGCACCGGGGAGCTGTTTTTT	CASSLGAGTVSTGELFF
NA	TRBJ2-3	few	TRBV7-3	TGTGCCAGCAGCCCGTTTAGTGGCTCGCATACGCAGTATTTT	CASSPFSGSHTQYF
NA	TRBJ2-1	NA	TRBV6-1	TGTGCCAGCAGCTCCAAGACCTACGAGCAGTTCTTC	CASSSKTYEQFF
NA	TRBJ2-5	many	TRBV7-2	TGTGCCAGCAGCTTAGTTCGGGGTTTAGAGACCCAGTACTTC	CASSLVRGLETQYF
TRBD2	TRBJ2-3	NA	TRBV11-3	TGTGCCAGCAGCGCTACTAGCGGGGGGGCTAACGATAAGCAGTACTTT	CASSATSGGANDKQYF
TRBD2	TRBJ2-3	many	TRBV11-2	TGTGCCAGCAGCTTGAAACCGGGACTAGCGACAGATACGCAGTATTTT	CASSLKPGLATDTQYF
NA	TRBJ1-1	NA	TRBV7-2	TGTGCCAGCAGCTTAGAGTCCGCGGGGAGTCGCACTGAAGCTTTCTTT	CASSLESAGSRTEAFF